A selection of T cell receptor beta chains follows, all from one sample in a study of T cell responses to AZD1222 COVID-19 vaccine. Here immunoSEQ multiplex PCR was the method, and the copy in TCRdb shows in-frame clones only, minus some. The sample has about 220,000 clones; 90% to 95% are singletons. Sequenced material: peripheral blood, taken on day 0 of MenACWY control vaccination. The receptors were gathered from an adult in good health. Both conserved end residues are part of each CDR3. Each record gives: CDR3 protein, CDR3 DNA, clone size, D gene, V gene, J gene, CDR3 length. D genes are given only for firm matches. A row's size may be missing; if present it is once, few, many or a size class.

CASSDTWPTYEQYF	TGTGCCAGCAGTGATACTTGGCCGACCTACGAGCAGTACTTC	.	.	TRBV2	TRBJ2-7	14
CASSQFETSGSQETQYF	TGTGCCAGCAGCCAATTTGAGACTAGCGGGAGCCAAGAGACCCAGTACTTC	once	TRBD2	TRBV3-1/TRBV3-2	TRBJ2-5	17
CASSLAGRGRDQPQHF	TGTGCCAGCAGTTTAGCAGGACGTGGGCGGGATCAGCCCCAGCATTTT	once	.	TRBV28	TRBJ1-5	16
CASSRTGTGYGYTF	TGTGCCAGCAGCCGTACCGGGACAGGGTATGGCTACACCTTC	.	TRBD1	TRBV3-1/TRBV3-2	TRBJ1-2	14
CASSDGGYGYTF	TGTGCCAGTAGCGACGGGGGTTATGGCTACACCTTC	.	.	TRBV19	TRBJ1-2	12
CASSFVPAEPYEQYF	TGTGCCAGCAGTTTCGTTCCAGCGGAGCCCTACGAGCAGTACTTC	.	.	TRBV28	TRBJ2-7	15
CASRGQGYSYEQYF	TGTGCCAGCAGGGGACAGGGGTACTCCTACGAGCAGTACTTC	.	TRBD1	TRBV6-5	TRBJ2-7	14
CASNPQGRNTEAFF	TGTGCCAGCAATCCACAGGGGCGGAACACTGAAGCTTTCTTT	.	TRBD1	TRBV2	TRBJ1-1	14
CASSLQGVNTEAFF	TGTGCCAGCAGCTTACAGGGAGTAAACACTGAAGCTTTCTTT	.	.	TRBV7-9	TRBJ1-1	14
CASSHWTETGELFF	TGTGCCAGCAGCCATTGGACAGAAACCGGGGAGCTGTTTTTT	.	.	TRBV14	TRBJ2-2	14
CASNSQGFNSPLHF	TGTGCCAGCAACTCACAGGGATTTAATTCACCCCTCCACTTT	once	.	TRBV7-2	TRBJ1-6	14
CAWRPQPGEPQHF	TGTGCCTGGAGACCTCAACCAGGTGAGCCCCAGCATTTT	.	.	TRBV30	TRBJ1-5	13
CSVGRGVTDTQYF	TGCAGCGTTGGCCGGGGAGTCACAGATACGCAGTATTTT	.	.	TRBV29-1	TRBJ2-3	13
CASAAGAGGNTEAFF	TGTGCCAGCGCGGCGGGGGCAGGCGGGAACACTGAAGCTTTCTTT	.	.	TRBV6-5	TRBJ1-1	15
CASSDGQGTDTQYF	TGTGCCAGCAGTGACGGACAGGGCACAGATACGCAGTATTTT	.	TRBD1	TRBV2	TRBJ2-3	14
CAGAPRSSGNTIYF	TGTGCCGGCGCTCCTCGCAGCTCTGGAAACACCATATATTTT	.	.	TRBV6-5	TRBJ1-3	14
CASSLGLGLNYGYTF	TGTGCCAGCAGCTTAGGCCTGGGGCTGAACTATGGCTACACCTTC	.	.	TRBV11-2	TRBJ1-2	15
CASSIVTGAAGYTF	TGTGCCAGTAGTATAGTTACAGGGGCGGCTGGCTACACCTTC	.	TRBD1	TRBV19	TRBJ1-2	14
CASSLAGSTPYNEQFF	TGTGCCAGCAGCTTGGCGGGCAGTACCCCCTACAATGAGCAGTTCTTC	.	.	TRBV5-6	TRBJ2-1	16
CAWRTTGGINQPQHF	TGTGCCTGGAGGACGACAGGGGGGATTAATCAGCCCCAGCATTTT	.	TRBD1	TRBV30	TRBJ1-5	15
CASSEAVRYGYTF	TGTGCCAGCAGTGAAGCTGTGCGGTATGGCTACACCTTC	.	.	TRBV6-1	TRBJ1-2	13
CASSQDQNIQYF	TGTGCCAGCAGCCAGGACCAAAACATTCAGTACTTC	.	.	TRBV5-4	TRBJ2-4	12
CASSSLQGRGEANYGYTF	TGTGCCAGCAGCAGCCTACAGGGTAGAGGGGAAGCTAACTATGGCTACACCTTC	.	.	TRBV4-2	TRBJ1-2	18
CASSSGGLTSGNTIYF	TGCGCCAGCAGCTCGGGCGGACTGACCTCTGGAAACACCATATATTTT	.	.	TRBV5-1	TRBJ1-3	16
CASRSGGSGNTIYF	TGTGCCAGCAGATCAGGGGGCTCTGGAAACACCATATATTTT	.	TRBD1	TRBV2	TRBJ1-3	14
CASSLVQGGTDTQYF	TGCGCCAGCAGCTTGGTACAAGGGGGCACAGATACGCAGTATTTT	.	.	TRBV5-1	TRBJ2-3	15
CASSGSTGNTEAFF	TGTGCCAGCAGCGGCTCCACAGGGAACACTGAAGCTTTCTTT	.	.	TRBV5-5	TRBJ1-1	14
CASSRALEAYGYTF	TGCGCCAGCAGCCGAGCCCTGGAGGCCTACGGCTACACCTTC	once	.	TRBV4-1	TRBJ1-2	14
CASKSRNTEAFF	TGTGCCAGCAAGTCTAGGAACACTGAAGCTTTCTTT	.	.	TRBV5-4	TRBJ1-1	12
CASSPGGLAVGTQYF	TGTGCCAGCAGCCCGGGGGGGCTAGCGGTGGGGACCCAGTACTTC	.	TRBD2	TRBV7-6	TRBJ2-5	15
CASSRQGWNTEAFF	TGTGCCAGTAGTAGGCAGGGATGGAACACTGAAGCTTTCTTT	.	.	TRBV19	TRBJ1-1	14
CASSRDRPTNEKLFF	TGTGCCAGCAGTCGCGACCGACCAACTAATGAAAAACTGTTTTTT	once	.	TRBV28	TRBJ1-4	15
CASSSPGVRETQYF	TGTGCCAGCAGCTCTCCAGGGGTCCGGGAGACCCAGTACTTC	.	.	TRBV7-6	TRBJ2-5	14
CASKDRERNTEAFF	TGTGCCAGTAAGGACAGGGAGAGGAACACTGAAGCTTTCTTT	.	TRBD1	TRBV19	TRBJ1-1	14
CASSEEVFTEAFF	TGTGCCAGCAGTGAAGAGGTCTTCACTGAAGCTTTCTTT	.	.	TRBV2	TRBJ1-1	13
CSVTGRAQPQHF	TGCAGCGTTACAGGGCGGGCTCAGCCCCAGCATTTT	.	.	TRBV29-1	TRBJ1-5	12
CATSREGGTGPQHF	TGTGCCACCAGCAGAGAAGGAGGGACCGGGCCCCAGCATTTT	.	.	TRBV15	TRBJ1-5	14
CASSSPGSYNEQFF	TGTGCCAGCAGTTCACCAGGCTCGTACAATGAGCAGTTCTTC	.	.	TRBV27	TRBJ2-1	14
CASSPSQGENYGYTF	TGCGCCAGCAGCCCCTCCCAGGGAGAAAACTATGGCTACACCTTC	.	.	TRBV4-1	TRBJ1-2	15
CASSLSGTTEAFF	TGTGCCAGCAGTTTATCCGGGACCACTGAAGCTTTCTTT	once	.	TRBV12-3/TRBV12-4	TRBJ1-1	13
CASGRSELYEQYF	TGTGCCAGCGGCCGATCCGAACTCTACGAGCAGTACTTC	.	.	TRBV6-5	TRBJ2-7	13
CASSLTLSGGANTGELFF	TGTGCCAGCAGCCTCACTCTTAGCGGGGGGGCCAACACCGGGGAGCTGTTTTTT	.	TRBD2	TRBV4-2	TRBJ2-2	18
CASSLRLAGADQFF	TGTGCCAGCAGCTTAAGACTAGCGGGGGCCGATCAGTTCTTC	.	TRBD2	TRBV5-5	TRBJ2-1	14
CASTGQGYRGHNSPLHF	TGTGCCAGCACGGGACAGGGGTATCGGGGGCATAATTCACCCCTCCACTTT	.	TRBD1	TRBV6-9	TRBJ1-6	17
CASSPERFPGSYNSPLHF	TGTGCCAGCAGTCCGGAAAGGTTCCCTGGCTCCTATAATTCACCCCTCCACTTT	.	.	TRBV6-6	TRBJ1-6	18